These 27 T cell receptor beta chains came from one sample sequenced in a study of liver allograft versus peripheral blood T cells. Study-wide context: Within transplanted livers, the T cell receptor repertoires were examined and compared against the repertoires present in the peripheral blood of liver transplant recipients.

MiXCR, run by TCRdb on the reads, gives a single entry per CDR3 protein. Among some 1,900 distinct CDR3 sequences listed, about 16% were seen once. These TCRs come from a human patient who had a liver transplant. Some of the T cells may derive from the graft donor.

This clonotype is judged medium-sized (0.01 to 0.1%). The chain combines TRBV12-3 or TRBV12-4 with TRBJ1-5, with unresolved D. Trimming removed 5 bases at V and 2 bases at J, with 4 bases between. CDR3 length: 12 amino acids. CDR3 loop: CASSQGNQPQHF. In DNA form, the CDR3 reads TGTGCCAGCAGTCAAGGCAATCAGCCCCAGCATTTT.

In its sample, this clonotype ranks as large (0.1 to 1%). This chain uses TRBV27 with TRBJ2-2; D is unclear. The V gene's germline CDR1 is MNHEY and CDR2 SMNVEV (reference sequence). V was cut by 2 bases and J by 5 bases, with 9 bases left in between. There are 14 residues in the CDR3. The CDR3 sequence is CASSLPGRTGELFF. Written as DNA, the CDR3 is TGTGCCAGCAGTTTACCAGGACGAACCGGGGAGCTGTTTTTT.

This clonotype is categorized as medium-sized (0.01 to 0.1%). This chain uses TRBV5-4 with TRBJ1-2, with D maybe TRBD1 (5 bases). V gave up 0 bases and J gave up 4 bases, with 10 bases separating them. The CDR3 covers 14 residues. Germline CDR1 reads SGHNT; CDR2 reads YYREEE (reference sequence). As DNA, the CDR3 is TGTGCCAGCAGCTTGGAGGAGGGACGCTATGGCTACACCTTC. This translates into CASSLEEGRYGYTF.

This clonotype is judged large. The chain uses TRBV18 and TRBJ1-3, with a weak D call TRBD1 (5 bases). The CDR3 is made up of 15 amino acids. Per germline, CDR1 KGHSH and CDR2 LQKENI. Between the trimmed V and J ends, which lost 8 bases and 2 bases, there was a span of 16 bases. Here the CDR3 reads CASASQAGTGNTIYF. The CDR3 bases are TGTGCCAGCGCTTCGCAGGCAGGGACTGGAAACACCATATATTTT.

This clonotype is medium-sized (0.01 to 0.1%). The chain is built from TRBV13 and TRBJ2-1, with D possibly TRBD2 on 5 matching bases. The CDR3 consists of 16 residues. Trimming removed 6 bases from V and 0 bases from J, with 15 bases in between. CDR1 PRHDT and CDR2 FYEKMQ come from the germline V gene (reference sequence). Here the CDR3 reads CASSLRPGSSYNEQFF. In DNA form, the CDR3 reads TGTGCCAGCAGTCTTCGACCGGGGTCCTCCTACAATGAGCAGTTCTTC. Variable domain in full (rest from reference TRBV13 and TRBJ2-1): AAGVIQSPRHLIKEKRETATLKCYPIPRHDTVYWYQQGPGQDPQFLISFYEKMQSDKGSIPDRFSAQQFSDYHSELNMSSLELGDSALYFCASSLRPGSSYNEQFFGPGTRLTVL.

This clonotype was counted between two and nine times. The chain employs TRBV7-2 and TRBJ2-4, with TRBD1 matching 9 bases. This CDR3 has 18 residues. Germline lookup yields CDR1 SGHTA and CDR2 FQGNSA. V shed 1 base, J shed 3 bases, and the junction held 10 bases outside the gene matches. Here the CDR3 DNA reads TGTGCCAGCAGCTTAGGTCCCGGGACAGGGTTGGGCAAAAACATTCAGTACTTC. Amino acid sequence: CASSLGPGTGLGKNIQYF. The variable domain in full, with the rest retrieved from reference TRBV7-2 and TRBJ2-4, is GAGVSQSPSNKVTEKGKDVELRCDPISGHTALYWYRQSLGQGLEFLIYFQGNSAPDKSGLPSDRFSAERTGGSVSTLTIQRTQQEDSAVYLCASSLGPGTGLGKNIQYFGAGTRLSVL.

Relative to its sample, this clonotype is medium-sized. The rearrangement uses TRBV7-9 and TRBJ1-3; the D is unclear. This CDR3 spans 15 amino acids. The ends were cut back, 4 bases at V and 3 bases at J, with 13 bases in the middle. From germline, CDR1 is SEHNR and CDR2 FQNEAQ (reference sequence). The chain's CDR3 is CASSSSLSSGNTIYF. CDR3 DNA sequence: TGTGCCAGCAGCTCCTCATTAAGTAGTGGAAACACCATATATTTT.

The rearrangement uses TRBV12-3 or TRBV12-4 and TRBJ1-2; 8 positions match TRBD1. The CDR3 totals 16 residues. V was clipped by 6 bases and J by 1 base; unmatched bases: 10. The CDR3 DNA follows: TGTGCCAGCAGGGGAACCGGGACAGGAAATAACTATGGCTACACCTTC. Translating it yields CASRGTGTGNNYGYTF.

By its share, this clonotype is medium-sized. The rearrangement joins TRBV11-3 to TRBJ1-6; 9 bases line up with TRBD1. V trimming: 5 bases; J trimming: 0 bases; junction bases outside the gene matches: 5. Germline CDR1 is SGHNT and CDR2 is YENEEA. CDR3 length: 17 residues. The CDR3 DNA follows: TGTGCCAGCAGCGCCGGACAGGGGAGCTCCTATAATTCACCCCTCCACTTT. Protein sequence: CASSAGQGSSYNSPLHF.

This clonotype is labeled large. This chain connects TRBV20-1 to TRBJ1-2; 7 bases line up with TRBD1. The CDR3 has 11 residues. Germline lookup yields CDR1 DFQATT and CDR2 SNEGSKA (reference sequence). J lost 6 bases, V lost 6 bases, and 4 bases had no gene match. In DNA form, the CDR3 reads TGCAGTGCGTTACAGGGGAATGGCTACACCTTC. Amino acid sequence: CSALQGNGYTF.

The V and J genes are TRBV5-1 and TRBJ1-1, with 9 bases that match TRBD1. The germline V gene has CDR1 SGHRS and CDR2 YFSETQ. The junction had 0 bases not matched to a gene; V was cut back by 2 bases and J by 1 base. The CDR3 covers 14 residues. The CDR3 coding sequence is TGCGCCAGCAGCTTACAGGGGGCGAACACTGAAGCTTTCTTT. As protein: CASSLQGANTEAFF.

Judged by abundance, this clonotype is medium-sized. J is TRBJ1-4 and V is TRBV7-2, with 10 bases that match TRBD1. CDR3 length equals 14 residues. Looked up from germline, CDR1 is SGHTA and CDR2 is FQGNSA. The junction had 5 bases not matched to a gene; V was cut back by 9 bases and J by 4 bases. The CDR3 reads CASNGTGVNEKLFF. CDR3 nucleotide sequence: TGTGCCAGTAATGGGACAGGGGTTAATGAAAAACTGTTTTTT.

By proportion, this clonotype is medium-sized. CDR3 in amino acids: CSAVPHSSGANVLTF. As DNA, the CDR3 is TGCAGTGCGGTCCCCCACAGCTCTGGGGCCAACGTCCTGACTTTC. The J gene is TRBJ2-6, the V gene TRBV20-1; D uncertain. The CDR3 has 15 amino acids. Germline V CDR1 and CDR2: DFQATT, SNEGSKA (reference sequence). V was pared by 6 bases and J by 0 bases, with 12 bases between.

This clonotype ranks as large. CDR3 in DNA: TGTGCCAGTAGTATAGCGGGACTAGCGGGAGTCGAGCAGTTCTTC. It is translated as CASSIAGLAGVEQFF. V gene TRBV19 combines with J gene TRBJ2-1; 14 bases agree with TRBD2. V trimming: 1 base; J trimming: 10 bases; junction bases outside the gene matches: 3. The CDR3 spans 15 residues. Germline values: CDR1 LNHDA, CDR2 SQIVND (reference sequence). The full variable domain, completed using reference TRBV19 and TRBJ2-1, is DGGITQSPKYLFRKEGQNVTLSCEQNLNHDAMYWYRQDPGQGLRLIYYSQIVNDFQKGDIAEGYSVSREKKESFPLTVTSAQKNPTAFYLCASSIAGLAGVEQFFGPGTRLTVL.

With respect to this clonotype: A much bigger clone sits one base away, suggesting this may be a read error. The V call is TRBV18, the J call TRBJ2-6; 7 nucleotides align to TRBD1. Germline V gene sequence: CDR1 KGHSH, CDR2 LQKENI. Unmatched junction bases numbered 6, after V lost 3 bases and J lost 4 bases. CDR3 size: 16 residues. Here the CDR3 DNA reads TGTGCCAGCTCACCCGAGACAGGGTACGGGGCCAACGTCCTGACTTTC. It specifies CASSPETGYGANVLTF.

This clonotype is large by share. This chain joins TRBV27 and TRBJ2-7; 10 nucleotides align to TRBD1. There are 15 residues in the CDR3. The V gene's germline CDR1 is MNHEY and CDR2 SMNVEV (reference sequence). V gave up 4 bases and J gave up 2 bases; unmatched junction bases: 5. The CDR3: CASSSPGQGTYEQYF. DNA for the CDR3: TGTGCCAGCAGTTCTCCGGGACAGGGGACCTACGAGCAGTACTTC.

Judged by abundance, this clonotype is medium-sized (0.01 to 0.1%). The rearrangement links TRBV7-2 to TRBJ2-7, with D unresolved. Per germline, CDR1 SGHTA and CDR2 FQGNSA. The V end was cut by 4 bases, the J end by 5 bases, with 15 bases between. The CDR3 is 14 residues long. CDR3 sequence: CASSSVWGYDEQYF. The CDR3 DNA reads as TGTGCCAGCAGCTCGGTATGGGGTTACGACGAGCAGTACTTC.

The chain combines TRBV20-1 with TRBJ2-3; no reliable D call. V was trimmed by 1 base and J by 4 bases, leaving 6 bases between them. The CDR3 contains 12 residues. Per the germline V gene, CDR1 is DFQATT and CDR2 is SNEGSKA (reference sequence). In DNA, the CDR3 is TGCAGTGCTAGAGGTGGCCCAGATACGCAGTATTTT. This gives the protein CSARGGPDTQYF.

Relative to its sample, this clonotype is medium-sized (0.01 to 0.1%). The DNA of the CDR3 is TGTGCCAGCAGCTTGACAGGGAACGAGCAGTACGTC. Protein product: CASSLTGNEQYV. The genes are TRBV7-9 and TRBJ2-7; TRBD1 agrees at 7 bases. The V gene's germline CDR1 is SEHNR and CDR2 FQNEAQ (reference sequence). V gave up 3 bases and J gave up 5 bases; unmatched junction bases: 1. The CDR3 is 12 amino acids.

This clonotype is medium-sized by share. CDR3 protein: CASSPRLNYEQYV. CDR3 coding DNA: TGTGCCAGCAGCCCTCGACTCAACTACGAGCAGTACGTC. The rearrangement links TRBV6-6 to TRBJ2-7; D is unclear. CDR1 is MNHNY and CDR2 is SVGAGI in the germline V gene (reference sequence). V gave up 6 bases and J gave up 3 bases, with 12 bases separating them. The CDR3 extends over 13 amino acids.

This clonotype is medium-sized in the sample. The chain has TRBV7-2 and TRBJ2-4; the match to TRBD2 covers 7 bases. The CDR3 consists of 15 residues. CDR1 is SGHTA, CDR2 FQGNSA, per germline. The ends lost 4 bases at V and 0 bases at J; junction bases unmatched: 3. CDR3 DNA sequence: TGTGCCAGCAGCTATAGCGGGTTAGCCAAAAACATTCAGTACTTC. It specifies CASSYSGLAKNIQYF.

This clonotype is deemed large. The V call is TRBV27, the J call TRBJ1-5; no reliable D call. CDR3 length equals 14 residues. The V gene's germline CDR1 is MNHEY and CDR2 SMNVEV (reference sequence). V lost 3 bases and J lost 7, with 13 bases in between. In DNA, the CDR3 is TGTGCCAGCAGTTTGATCCGGGAAGGACAGCCCCAGCATTTT. Translating gives CASSLIREGQPQHF.

Of note for this clonotype: Given a far larger clone just one base away, this is likely a sequencing read error. V is TRBV6-2 or TRBV6-3 and J is TRBJ1-3; tentative D call: TRBD1 (5 bases). The germline V gene encodes CDR1 MNHEY and CDR2 SVGEGT. The CDR3 length is 15 residues. Deletions cut 6 bases from V and 4 bases from J, with 16 bases between. The CDR3 is CASSTEGTLGNTIYF. The CDR3 DNA follows: TGTGCCAGCAGCACCGAAGGGACTTTAGGAAACACCATATATTTT.

In its sample, this clonotype ranks as medium-sized. Here the CDR3 DNA reads TGTGCCAGCACCCGAGGGTTTTTGAACACTGAAGCTTTCTTT. Encoded protein: CASTRGFLNTEAFF. This chain connects TRBV12-3 or TRBV12-4 to TRBJ1-1; no reliable D call. Deletions cut 7 bases from V and 0 bases from J, with 12 bases between. The CDR3 totals 14 residues.

This clonotype ranks as medium-sized. The chain is built from TRBV20-1 and TRBJ1-1; possibly TRBD1 for D (5 bases). The CDR3 loop spans 11 amino acids. Trimming removed 8 bases at V and 5 bases at J, with 12 bases between. The germline V gene encodes CDR1 DFQATT and CDR2 SNEGSKA (reference sequence). The CDR3 DNA reads TGCAGTCTTAGAAGGGGAACTGAAGCTTTCTTT. This encodes CSLRRGTEAFF.

This clonotype is labeled as medium-sized. The V call is TRBV24-1, the J call TRBJ2-3, with 8 bases aligning to TRBD1. Germline V gene lookup returns CDR1 KGHDR and CDR2 SFDVKD. CDR3 length: 16 amino acids. V lost 2 bases and J lost 4; bases outside the gene matches: 7. For the CDR3, the DNA is TGTGCCACCAGTGATTCGGACAGGGTTTGGTCAGATACGCAGTATTTT. Residues: CATSDSDRVWSDTQYF.

To note about this clonotype: This probably arose from a read error, given a far larger clone one base away. J is TRBJ1-6 and V is TRBV10-3, with D possibly matching TRBD1 (5 bases). The CDR3 totals 14 residues. Germline CDR1 and CDR2: ENHRY and SYGVKD. The CDR3 DNA is TGTGCCAGCAGCTGGGGCGGTTCGGATTCACCCCACCACTTT. Protein sequence: CASSWGGSDSPHHF.